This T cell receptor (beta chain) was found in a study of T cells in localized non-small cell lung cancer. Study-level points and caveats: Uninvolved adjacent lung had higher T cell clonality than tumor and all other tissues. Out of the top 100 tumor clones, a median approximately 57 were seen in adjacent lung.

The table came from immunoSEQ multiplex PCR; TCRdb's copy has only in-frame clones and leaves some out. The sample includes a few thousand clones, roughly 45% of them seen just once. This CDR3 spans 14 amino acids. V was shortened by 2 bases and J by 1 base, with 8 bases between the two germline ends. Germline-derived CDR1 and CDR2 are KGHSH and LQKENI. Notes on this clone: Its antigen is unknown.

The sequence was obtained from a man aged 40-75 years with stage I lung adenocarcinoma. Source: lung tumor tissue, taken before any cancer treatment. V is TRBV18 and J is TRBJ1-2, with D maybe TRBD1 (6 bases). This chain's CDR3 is CASSPGGGNYGYTF. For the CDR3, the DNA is TGTGCCAGCTCACCAGGGGGCGGTAACTATGGCTACACCTTC. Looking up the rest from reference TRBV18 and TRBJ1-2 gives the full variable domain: NAGVMQNPRHLVRRRGQEARLRCSPMKGHSHVYWYRQLPEEGLKFMVYLQKENIIDESGMPKERFSAEFPKEGPSILRIQQVVRGDSAAYFCASSPGGGNYGYTFGSGTRLTVV.